This passage covers 31 T cell receptor beta chains from one sample sequenced in a study of control samples from healthy donors and cancer patients. Sequenced by immunoSEQ multiplex PCR; TCRdb stores in-frame clones only, minus some. This table has about 63,000 clones, about 82% appearing once. Sequences were obtained from blood. The source of these receptors is a man aged 35 to 55 in good health.

This clone turned up a few times. The chain employs TRBV4-2 and TRBJ2-7, with a weak D call TRBD2 (6 bases). The length of the CDR3 is 14 residues. V was cut by 4 bases and J by 3 bases, with 13 bases left in between. Looked up from germline, CDR1 is LGHNA and CDR2 is YNFKEQ. CDR3 DNA: TGTGCCAGCAGCCTTGGTGGGGGGAACTACGAGCAGTACTTC. Protein product: CASSLGGGNYEQYF.

This clone was recorded once. J is TRBJ1-6 and V is TRBV28; no definite D call. The V and J ends lost 3 bases and 9 bases respectively, with 15 bases between them. The germline gives CDR1 MDHEN, CDR2 SYDVKM. The CDR3 is 15 amino acids. The CDR3 sequence: CASSFGPRAASPLHF. In DNA form, the CDR3 reads TGTGCCAGCAGTTTTGGGCCGAGGGCGGCTTCACCCCTCCACTTT.

The CDR3 coding sequence is TGTGCCAGCAGTTACTCGCTCTACCCCGGGGATACGCAGTATTTT. Translation gives CASSYSLYPGDTQYF. This rearrangement joins TRBV6-5 to TRBJ2-3; D gene uncertain. V was cut by 0 bases and J by 6 bases, with 13 bases left in between. The germline CDR1 and CDR2 sequences are MNHEY and SVGAGI. This CDR3 is built from 15 residues.

The chain links TRBV5-1 to TRBJ2-5; a possible D gene is TRBD1 (6 bases). Trimming shortened V by 0 bases and J by 5 bases, and 26 bases separated the two germline ends. Looked up from germline, CDR1 is SGHRS and CDR2 is YFSETQ. The length of the CDR3 is 19 residues. This chain's CDR3 is CASSLATLFRQEVGETQYF. CDR3 DNA sequence: TGCGCCAGCAGCTTGGCCACTTTGTTCCGACAGGAGGTTGGTGAGACCCAGTACTTC.

The chain joins TRBV9 to TRBJ2-3; TRBD2 aligns across 7 bases. Germline V CDR1 and CDR2: SGDLS, YYNGEE. The V and J ends lost 1 base and 0 bases, in that order; junction bases with no gene match: 8. This CDR3 comprises 17 residues. The CDR3, as DNA: TGTGCCAGCAGCGTATTGGGGGGGTCCACTAGCACAGATACGCAGTATTTT. Its translation is CASSVLGGSTSTDTQYF.

The chain joins TRBV18 to TRBJ1-1; no firm D call. V lost 2 bases, J lost 6 bases, and 10 bases lay in between. Germline lookup yields CDR1 KGHSH and CDR2 LQKENI. The length of the CDR3 is 13 residues. CDR3 loop: CASSPDHPAEAFF. The CDR3 DNA reads as TGTGCCAGCTCACCAGACCACCCCGCTGAAGCTTTCTTT.

The chain couples TRBV5-6 to TRBJ2-7; TRBD1 matches at 11 bases. The CDR3 runs to 15 residues. Looked up from germline, CDR1 is SGHDT and CDR2 is YYEEEE. J lost 0 bases, V lost 4 bases, and 3 bases had no gene match. The CDR3 DNA reads as TGTGCCAGCAGCCGGGACAGGGGGATCTCCTACGAGCAGTACTTC. Residues: CASSRDRGISYEQYF.

This clone appeared once. The gene calls are TRBV15 and TRBJ2-3; 12 bases match TRBD2. Germline V gene data show CDR1 as LNHNV and CDR2 as YYDKDF (reference sequence). V trimming: 6 bases; J trimming: 1 base; junction bases outside the gene matches: 14. The CDR3 is 19 amino acids. CDR3 region: CATSSQTRSSGGGTDTQYF. DNA for the CDR3: TGTGCCACCAGTTCTCAGACGAGGTCTAGCGGGGGGGGCACAGATACGCAGTATTTT. Filled out from reference TRBV15 and TRBJ2-3, the complete variable domain reads DAMVIQNPRYQVTQFGKPVTLSCSQTLNHNVMYWYQQKSSQAPKLLFHYYDKDFNNEADTPDNFQSRRPNTSFCFLDIRSPGLGDTAMYLCATSSQTRSSGGGTDTQYFGPGTRLTVL.

The chain recombines TRBV7-2 with TRBJ1-6; TRBD1 is a possible D gene (5 bases). Germline V gene data show CDR1 as SGHTA and CDR2 as FQGNSA. CDR3 size: 15 residues. V lost 5 bases, J lost 6 bases, and 14 bases lay in between. The CDR3 DNA is TGTGCCAGCAGCCCCCAAACAGGTCTTAATTCACCCCTCCACTTT. It codes for CASSPQTGLNSPLHF.

V usage is TRBV4-3 and J usage is TRBJ1-2; tentatively, D is TRBD1 (5 bases). The CDR3 is 15 amino acids. V was cut by 0 bases and J by 3 bases, with 11 bases left in between. Germline V lookup: CDR1 LGHNA, CDR2 YSLEER. CDR3 bases: TGCGCCAGCAGCCAAGAGCGGACACCTCACTATGGCTACACCTTC. Translated, it gives CASSQERTPHYGYTF.

The rearrangement links TRBV7-2 to TRBJ1-2; possibly TRBD1 for D (5 bases). CDR1 is SGHTA and CDR2 is FQGNSA in the germline V gene. The V end was cut by 5 bases, the J end by 8 bases, with 18 bases between. This CDR3 comprises 14 residues. CDR3: CASSANRDVPGYTF. The DNA of the CDR3 is TGTGCCAGCAGCGCGAACCGGGACGTACCGGGCTACACCTTC.

This clone was seen only a few times. The chain couples TRBV4-3 to TRBJ2-1; the match to TRBD2 covers 9 bases. With V trimmed by 0 bases and J by 4 bases, 4 bases remained unmatched. Germline values: CDR1 LGHNA, CDR2 YSLEER. This CDR3 comprises 16 residues. The CDR3 protein is CASSQESAGGYNEQFF. CDR3 nucleotides: TGCGCCAGCAGCCAAGAGTCGGCGGGGGGGTACAATGAGCAGTTCTTC.

The table lists this clone with a count of one. The genes are TRBV27 and TRBJ1-1, with D unresolved. Trimming stripped 3 bases from V and 1 base from J, with 15 bases between. CDR1 MNHEY and CDR2 SMNVEV come from the germline V gene (reference sequence). This CDR3 is built from 16 residues. The CDR3, as DNA: TGTGCCAGCAGTTTCCGGACGGGCGGGGAGAACACTGAAGCTTTCTTT. Encoded protein: CASSFRTGGENTEAFF.

V gene TRBV19 combines with J gene TRBJ2-2; D gene unclear. The CDR3 has 15 residues. Germline CDR1 is LNHDA and CDR2 is SQIVND (reference sequence). The V and J ends lost 3 bases and 5 bases respectively, with 13 bases between them. The CDR3 sequence is CASSIVGGGTGELFF. The CDR3 coding sequence is TGTGCCAGTAGTATTGTAGGTGGTGGAACCGGGGAGCTGTTTTTT.

The rearrangement joins TRBV6-6 to TRBJ2-7; no definite D call. Deletions cut 2 bases from V and 7 bases from J, with 9 bases between. Germline V gives CDR1 MNHNY, CDR2 SVGAGI (reference sequence). There are 12 residues in the CDR3. Written as DNA, the CDR3 is TGTGCCAGCAGTTACGGCCCCTGGGAGCAGTACTTC. It encodes CASSYGPWEQYF.

CDR3 DNA: TGTGCCAGCTCACTACAGGGCCAGAACACTGAAGCTTTCTTT. Its protein product is CASSLQGQNTEAFF. V and J are TRBV18 and TRBJ1-1; weak D call: TRBD1 (6 bases). The germline gives CDR1 KGHSH, CDR2 LQKENI. V gave up 4 bases and J gave up 1 base, with 10 bases separating them. The length of the CDR3 is 14 residues.

The sample holds a few counts of this clone. This rearrangement joins TRBV27 to TRBJ1-3; unclear D gene. The CDR3 extends over 13 amino acids. The germline CDR1 and CDR2 sequences are MNHEY and SMNVEV (reference sequence). The germline V and J ends were trimmed by 6 bases and 0 bases, with 6 bases remaining between them. The DNA for the CDR3 is TGTGCCAGCAGCGTAAACTCTGGAAACACCATATATTTT. Protein sequence: CASSVNSGNTIYF.

The rearrangement joins TRBV25-1 to TRBJ1-3, with a tentative D call TRBD1 (5 bases). Trimming shortened V by 4 bases and J by 2 bases, and 21 bases separated the two germline ends. In germline, CDR1 is MGHDK, CDR2 SYGVNS. The CDR3 runs to 18 residues. The CDR3 region is CASSVQMRGSDAGNTIYF. The CDR3 DNA sequence: TGTGCCAGCAGTGTTCAGATGCGGGGCTCAGACGCTGGAAACACCATATATTTT.

The rearrangement joins TRBV11-2 to TRBJ2-3; a weak D match, TRBD1 (6 bases). V was trimmed by 4 bases and J by 4 bases, leaving 15 bases between them. The CDR3 runs to 15 residues. Per the germline V gene, CDR1 is SGHAT and CDR2 is FQNNGV. The CDR3 is CASSSPWQGPDTQYF. The CDR3 nucleotides read TGTGCCAGCAGCTCCCCTTGGCAGGGGCCAGATACGCAGTATTTT.

V and J are TRBV6-2 or TRBV6-3 and TRBJ2-1; D unresolved. V lost 0 bases and J 4 bases, leaving 7 bases between the germline ends. Germline-derived CDR1 and CDR2 are MNHEY and SVGEGT. This CDR3 is 14 amino acids long. CDR3 in amino acids: CASSYSGIYNEQFF. Written as DNA, the CDR3 is TGTGCCAGCAGTTACTCGGGAATTTACAATGAGCAGTTCTTC.

This clone was counted a single time. The V call is TRBV28, the J call TRBJ2-1; 14 nucleotides line up with TRBD2. Germline V lookup: CDR1 MDHEN, CDR2 SYDVKM. V lost 6 bases and J lost 0; bases outside the gene matches: 10. CDR3 length equals 19 residues. CDR3: CASRPPGLAGASSYNEQFF. In DNA, the CDR3 is TGTGCCAGCAGGCCCCCGGGACTAGCGGGAGCTAGCTCCTACAATGAGCAGTTCTTC.

This clone has just one count. The V and J genes are TRBV7-6 and TRBJ1-2; unclear D gene. The germline CDR1 and CDR2 sequences are SGHVS and FNYEAQ. V lost 5 bases and J lost 8, with 12 bases in between. The CDR3 runs to 12 residues. CDR3 in DNA: TGTGCCAGCAGCCCCGGTAGGGCGGGCTACACCTTC. Protein sequence: CASSPGRAGYTF.

The chain joins TRBV7-9 to TRBJ1-2; TRBD1 matches at 9 bases. The ends lost 5 bases at V and 8 bases at J; junction bases unmatched: 9. The CDR3 is 14 residues long. CDR1 is SEHNR, CDR2 FQNEAQ, per germline (reference sequence). The chain's CDR3 is CASSLDRGDWGYTF. The CDR3 region has the DNA TGTGCCAGCAGCCTCGACAGGGGGGATTGGGGCTACACCTTC.

This clone was seen once. This chain uses TRBV2 with TRBJ2-7; 8 nucleotides line up with TRBD2. The CDR3 totals 15 residues. Germline CDR1 is SNHLY and CDR2 is FYNNEI. V was clipped by 2 bases and J by 6 bases; unmatched bases: 9. The CDR3 coding sequence is TGTGCCAGCAGTGAATTGACGGGGGGGCCCGTCGAGCAGTACTTC. This sequence encodes CASSELTGGPVEQYF. Supplemented by reference TRBV2 and TRBJ2-7, the full variable domain reads EPEVTQTPSHQVTQMGQEVILRCVPISNHLYFYWYRQILGQKVEFLVSFYNNEISEKSEIFDDQFSVERPDGSNFTLKIRSTKLEDSAMYFCASSELTGGPVEQYFGPGTRLTVT.

In its sample, this clone was seen a few times. CDR3 protein: CASSLVGFNQPQHF. The CDR3, as DNA: TGTGCCAGCAGCTTAGTAGGGTTCAATCAGCCCCAGCATTTT. The chain carries TRBV7-2 and TRBJ1-5; D remains unclear. The CDR3 contains 14 residues. Germline values: CDR1 SGHTA, CDR2 FQGNSA. Trimming removed 1 base at V and 3 bases at J, with 7 bases between.

The chain carries TRBV7-8 and TRBJ1-6; TRBD1 aligns across 9 bases. Germline V gene lookup returns CDR1 SGHVS and CDR2 FQNEAQ. V gave up 0 bases and J gave up 2 bases; unmatched junction bases: 8. This CDR3 has 19 residues. The CDR3: CASSLALWTGVTYNSPLHF. The CDR3 coding sequence is TGTGCCAGCAGCTTAGCTTTGTGGACAGGGGTGACCTATAATTCACCCCTCCACTTT. Supplemented by reference TRBV7-8 and TRBJ1-6, the full variable domain reads GAGVSQSPRYKVAKRGQDVALRCDPISGHVSLFWYQQALGQGPEFLTYFQNEAQLDKSGLPSDRFFAERPEGSVSTLKIQRTQQEDSAVYLCASSLALWTGVTYNSPLHFGNGTRLTVT.

The V gene is TRBV24-1, the J gene TRBJ2-7; TRBD2 agrees at 12 bases. The V gene end was trimmed by 3 bases and the J gene end by 2 bases; junction bases not matched to a gene: 1. Germline V CDR1 and CDR2: KGHDR, SFDVKD. The CDR3 extends over 15 amino acids. CDR3 in amino acids: CATSDPSGRAYEQYF. The CDR3 nucleotides read TGTGCCACCAGTGATCCTAGCGGGAGGGCCTACGAGCAGTACTTC.

The chain links TRBV27 to TRBJ2-1, with D perhaps assigned TRBD1 or TRBD2 (5 bases each). Trimming left V 3 bases short and J 9 bases short, with 9 bases between. Per the germline V gene, CDR1 is MNHEY and CDR2 is SMNVEV (reference sequence). The CDR3 runs 12 residues. The CDR3 protein is CASSFGTGEQFF. CDR3 in DNA: TGTGCCAGCAGTTTCGGGACGGGTGAGCAGTTCTTC.

Note on this clone: Other DNA sequences of this sample code for an identical CDR3. The chain carries TRBV30 and TRBJ2-7; D not resolved. The CDR3 sequence is 13 residues long. CDR1 and CDR2 (germline): GTSNPN, SVGIG (reference sequence). Trimming shortened V by 0 bases and J by 3 bases, and 9 bases separated the two germline ends. The CDR3 here is CAWSVSDGYEQYF. The CDR3 bases are TGTGCCTGGAGTGTATCAGATGGCTACGAGCAGTACTTC.

This chain joins TRBV24-1 and TRBJ2-1; TRBD1 aligns across 7 bases. Germline CDR1 and CDR2: KGHDR and SFDVKD. This CDR3 has 14 amino acids. With V trimmed by 6 bases and J by 11 bases, 12 bases remained unmatched. CDR3 loop: CATSPGQIALQQFF. For the CDR3, the DNA is TGTGCCACCAGTCCGGGACAGATCGCTTTACAGCAGTTCTTC.

The CDR3 spells CASRGAGPYEQYF. The CDR3 DNA reads as TGTGCCAGCAGGGGGGCAGGGCCATACGAGCAGTACTTC. The chain links TRBV27 to TRBJ2-7; possible D gene TRBD1, 6 bases. V lost 6 bases and J 4 bases, leaving 13 bases between the germline ends. Per the germline V gene, CDR1 is MNHEY and CDR2 is SMNVEV (reference sequence). The CDR3 extends over 13 amino acids.